The subject of this entry is one TCR beta chain. The antigen this receptor binds is unknown. Per-nucleotide qualities are absent, and no much larger clonotype sits a single base away. The time point label on this specimen signifies: baseline before first vaccination. Vaccinee samples came from UK trials COV001 and COV002, including a single-blind randomized controlled phase 2/3 trial of AZD1222 (ChAdOx1 nCoV-19) in healthy adults. Trial participant PBMC samples were collected at day 0 and day 28 after the second dose for TCRbeta chain sequencing. The data were obtained in a study of T cell responses to AZD1222 COVID-19 vaccine (dated by TCRdb to the early 2020s). Concerning the study at large: AZD1222 recipients with second doses at about 4 weeks or about 12 weeks were pooled, because spike-specific TCR depth and breadth did not differ between schedules. TCR sequencing was performed for some 250 trial participants, of whom around 200 were given two doses of AZD1222 and some 26 were given two doses of MenACWY control vaccine. Trial participants were enrolled by age into 18-55, 56-69 and 70-plus year subgroups, with about 150, 28 and 57 TCR-sequenced participants respectively.

Per the germline V gene, SNHLY is the CDR1 and FYNNEI is the CDR2. The CDR3 contains 16 residues, cysteine and phenylalanine counted. Only CDR3 DNA remains: 48 bases, in frame from the first base. The germline V and J ends show losses of 8 bases and 7 bases respectively, and no gene match explains 14 bases of the junction. The CDR3 regions of human TCRbeta chains were subjected to immunosequencing. For the original study's pipeline: TCRs in the repertoires were matched against a reference library of SARS-CoV-2-specific TCRs that had been generated with the MIRA antigen-specificity platform. Breadth meant the fraction of unique TCRs that were SARS-CoV-2-associated, whereas depth meant the fraction of total T cells that were SARS-CoV-2-associated. Using the MIRA data, each spike-specific TCR was assigned both to the spike region to which the TCR was reactive and to a CD4 or CD8 class. Log10-transformed breadth and depth values were compared by one-way ANOVA with Sidak's multiple comparisons tests. TCRdb retrieved this table from immuneACCESS and kept in-frame rearrangements only. Not all clones are present; in checked studies, unresolved V genes account for under half, and no reason is known for the remainder. V and J calls and clone size are those listed in that table; D and trimming were worked out from the DNA. This sample has about 98,000 clones in its table, and roughly 86% of those were observed once. Approximately 5% of the sample comes from the top ten.

Results and caveats for the whole study, not just this receptor: Conclusions about previously exposed vaccinees are limited because only six or seven AZD1222 recipients were SARS-CoV-2 seropositive at baseline. No day 14 peak-response samples were available, so repertoires were characterized only after the peak T cell response. After two AZD1222 doses, both the breadth and the depth of spike-specific TCRs were significantly higher than at day 0 and than in MenACWY recipients. Participants were mostly white British and included more females than males, and it was suggested by the authors that clonal diversity may have been underestimated. The vaccine-associated CD4 TCRs covered the entire spike protein, and the dominant responses fell in regions 160-218 and 743-854. Nearly half of unique spike-specific TCRs reportedly recognized epitopes outside regions mutated in the B.1.351 and B.1.1.7 variants. In the small 56-69-year group, the increase in depth fell short of significance, most likely because of low power.

The source of this sequence is an adult in good health. Sample: peripheral blood, taken on day 0 of AZD1222 vaccination. The rearranged chain carries TRBV2 and TRBJ2-2; 9 nucleotides in the junction match TRBD2. The DNA reads TGTGCCAGCCAACCTAGCGGGGCGACCTGGATCGGGGAGCTGTTTTTT. Translated, it reads CASQPSGATWIGELFF.